The rows below give T cell receptor beta chains drawn from one sample of a study of cytomegalovirus exposure and HLA in healthy donors. Only in-frame clones appear in the TCRdb table, and some are missing; sequencing was by immunoSEQ multiplex PCR. The sample lists roughly 79,000 clones, around 92% occurring once. The sequencing sample was made of PBMCs. These receptor sequences come from a young man in good health and CMV-seronegative. CDR3s leave out the opening cysteine and the closing phenylalanine or tryptophan. Fields, in order: D gene, clone size, J gene, V gene, CDR3 protein. D genes are given only for firm matches. Size is omitted from some rows. Given values are once, few, many or a class for expanded clones.

D: .; size: .; J: TRBJ1-4; V: TRBV18; CDR3: ASSPSRNEKLF
D: TRBD1; size: once; J: TRBJ1-2; V: TRBV5-4; CDR3: ASSTRGQLGGYT
D: .; size: .; J: TRBJ2-2; V: TRBV19; CDR3: ASRIRLGANTGELF
D: .; size: .; J: TRBJ1-1; V: TRBV7-9; CDR3: ASSLGATVVMNTEAF
D: TRBD1; size: .; J: TRBJ1-2; V: TRBV5-1; CDR3: ASSLGSQGAHGYT
D: TRBD2; size: .; J: TRBJ2-2; V: TRBV5-1; CDR3: ASTEAGVGTGELF
D: .; size: .; J: TRBJ1-3; V: TRBV7-2; CDR3: ASSFKTGRSGNTIY
D: TRBD1; size: .; J: TRBJ2-1; V: TRBV5-4; CDR3: ASSRPGQGRNEQF
D: .; size: .; J: TRBJ2-5; V: TRBV19; CDR3: ASSAGQSVGETQY
D: TRBD1; size: .; J: TRBJ1-2; V: TRBV6-1; CDR3: ASRQQGASDYGYT
D: .; size: .; J: TRBJ2-5; V: TRBV2; CDR3: ASRRGVETQY
D: TRBD2; size: once; J: TRBJ2-5; V: TRBV4-2; CDR3: ASSQDLTSGLGTQY
D: TRBD1; size: .; J: TRBJ1-2; V: TRBV18; CDR3: ASSPDRDYGYT
D: .; size: .; J: TRBJ2-5; V: TRBV6-5; CDR3: ASSYAVGDGETQY
D: .; size: .; J: TRBJ1-2; V: TRBV6-6; CDR3: ASSPRQQANYGYT
D: .; size: .; J: TRBJ2-7; V: TRBV29-1; CDR3: SVHRDTGPSYEQY
D: TRBD2; size: .; J: TRBJ2-1; V: TRBV7-6; CDR3: ASSFSASGYNEQF
D: .; size: .; J: TRBJ2-1; V: TRBV11-2; CDR3: ASSSPTRATEQF
D: .; size: once; J: TRBJ1-1; V: TRBV7-9; CDR3: ASSPLSGLMNTEAF
D: .; size: .; J: TRBJ2-1; V: TRBV25-1; CDR3: ASSEAGWDEQF
D: TRBD1; size: .; J: TRBJ1-2; V: TRBV19; CDR3: ASLTPDRGGYYGYT
D: .; size: .; J: TRBJ2-7; V: TRBV9; CDR3: ASSVKLAGQQY
D: TRBD1; size: once; J: TRBJ2-5; V: TRBV10-3; CDR3: AISDNRDRKTETQY
D: TRBD1; size: .; J: TRBJ2-7; V: TRBV7-2; CDR3: ASSRRDRAYEQY
D: TRBD2; size: .; J: TRBJ2-1; V: TRBV10-3; CDR3: AIGLAGNNEQF
D: .; size: once; J: TRBJ1-5; V: TRBV6-1; CDR3: ASSERVGAQPQH
D: .; size: .; J: TRBJ2-5; V: TRBV14; CDR3: ASSHGETQY
D: TRBD1; size: .; J: TRBJ2-7; V: TRBV12-5; CDR3: ASGPGTGFTYEQY
D: .; size: once; J: TRBJ1-6; V: TRBV19; CDR3: ASSTAEGLGSPLH
D: .; size: once; J: TRBJ1-5; V: TRBV6-1; CDR3: ASRVGGGNQPQH
D: .; size: .; J: TRBJ2-1; V: TRBV6-1; CDR3: ASIQQGRDNEQF